The following is a T cell receptor beta chain sequence with its context. The source of the sample is a study of CD8+ T cells in alopecia areata. As for treatment: oral pan-JAK inhibitor, 5-10 mg twice daily. Isolated RNA was reverse transcribed into cDNA used as the sequencing template. The table came from immunoSEQ multiplex PCR; TCRdb's copy has only in-frame clones and leaves some out. The sample includes about 190,000 clones, about 65% of them seen just once. The V end lost 5 bases, the J end lost 13 bases, and 18 bases lay between the germline ends. The CDR3 loop spans 13 amino acids. Germline CDR1 reads SGHNT; CDR2 reads YENEEA.

The chain uses TRBV11-3 and TRBJ2-4; possibly TRBD1 for D (5 bases). This TCR was sampled from a human donor with alopecia areata. Sequenced material: CD4+ T cells sorted from blood, taken between weeks 47 and 50, from a patient treated with tofacitinib. The CDR3 DNA reads as TGTGCCAGCAGCACATCCTACGACAGTGAACAGTACTTC. It is translated as CASSTSYDSEQYF.